The 14 T cell receptor beta chains presented below share a single source sample, sequenced in a study of blood T cell repertoires in COVID-19. Profiling relied on immunoSEQ multiplex PCR, and the TCRdb table lists in-frame clones only, not all of them. This table holds roughly 82,000 clones, less than 95% found once. What was sequenced was peripheral blood. Receptors were obtained from a woman aged 45-65 years in a cohort sampled during active COVID-19.

The chain employs TRBV30 and TRBJ2-4; no firm D call. The CDR3 is 14 amino acids. The V and J ends lost 2 bases and 3 bases respectively, with 11 bases between them. Germline V gene data show CDR1 as GTSNPN and CDR2 as SVGIG (reference sequence). Written as DNA, the CDR3 is TGTGCCTGGAGTCGAAGGCTAGGCAAAAACATTCAGTACTTC. It is translated as CAWSRRLGKNIQYF.

The chain couples TRBV7-9 to TRBJ2-1, with D unresolved. CDR1 SEHNR and CDR2 FQNEAQ come from the germline V gene (reference sequence). The CDR3 length is 11 residues. Trimming took off 8 bases at V and 5 bases at J, with 7 bases between the two ends. In DNA, the CDR3 is TGTGCCAGCGTTATCCACAATGAGCAGTTCTTC. It specifies CASVIHNEQFF.

The DNA for the CDR3 is TGTGCCAGCTCCCCTAAGGCCCAGGCGAGCTCTGGAAACACCATATATTTT. Protein: CASSPKAQASSGNTIYF. The chain joins TRBV18 to TRBJ1-3; D gene uncertain. The CDR3 sequence is 17 residues long. In germline, CDR1 is KGHSH, CDR2 LQKENI. V gave up 6 bases and J gave up 0 bases, with 18 bases separating them. The full variable domain, rest sourced from reference TRBV18 and TRBJ1-3, is NAGVMQNPRHLVRRRGQEARLRCSPMKGHSHVYWYRQLPEEGLKFMVYLQKENIIDESGMPKERFSAEFPKEGPSILRIQQVVRGDSAAYFCASSPKAQASSGNTIYFGEGSWLTVV.

The rearrangement links TRBV7-3 to TRBJ2-5, with TRBD2 matching 11 bases. The V gene's germline CDR1 is SGHTA and CDR2 FQGTGA. V gave up 5 bases and J gave up 4 bases; unmatched junction bases: 9. CDR3 length equals 16 residues. The CDR3 sequence is CASSLTSGRVGETQYF. CDR3 bases: TGTGCCAGCAGCCTCACTAGCGGGAGAGTGGGAGAGACCCAGTACTTC.

The CDR3 nucleotides read TGTGCCAGCAGCCCTCGGGACTATAGGGATGAGCAGTTCTTC. This codes for CASSPRDYRDEQFF. The chain uses TRBV11-2 and TRBJ2-1; 7 bases are shared with TRBD2. The V gene end was trimmed by 5 bases and the J gene end by 8 bases; junction bases not matched to a gene: 9. The CDR3 consists of 14 residues. Germline V gene sequence: CDR1 SGHAT, CDR2 FQNNGV.

This chain joins TRBV18 and TRBJ2-1, with 7 nucleotides matching TRBD1. There are 14 residues in the CDR3. With 3 bases clipped from V and 10 bases from J, the junction kept 9 bases outside the gene matches. Germline V lookup: CDR1 KGHSH, CDR2 LQKENI. The CDR3 sequence: CASSPQTGNEEQFF. As DNA, the CDR3 is TGTGCCAGCTCACCCCAGACAGGGAATGAGGAGCAGTTCTTC.

This rearrangement joins TRBV9 to TRBJ1-2, with D possibly matching TRBD1 (6 bases). The CDR3 runs to 15 residues. CDR1 is SGDLS and CDR2 is YYNGEE in the germline V gene. Trimming removed 0 bases at V and 7 bases at J, with 16 bases between. CDR3 DNA: TGTGCCAGCAGCGTAGGGGGGACACCCCAAAGTGGCTACACCTTC. It encodes CASSVGGTPQSGYTF.

This chain links TRBV6-5 with TRBJ1-2, with 8 bases that match TRBD1. CDR3 length: 15 amino acids. The germline V gene encodes CDR1 MNHEY and CDR2 SVGAGI. The V gene end was trimmed by 6 bases and the J gene end by 3 bases; junction bases not matched to a gene: 9. CDR3: CASSAGTGNHYGYTF. CDR3 nucleotides: TGTGCCAGCAGCGCCGGGACAGGCAACCACTATGGCTACACCTTC.

This clone showed up just once. The CDR3 is CASSRRGGSYNEQFF. In DNA form, the CDR3 reads TGTGCCAGCAGCCGTCGGGGGGGCTCCTACAATGAGCAGTTCTTC. The gene calls are TRBV3-1 (or the pseudogene TRBV3-2) and TRBJ2-1; TRBD2 aligns across 8 bases. This CDR3 has 15 amino acids. Germline values: CDR1 LGHDT, CDR2 YNNKEL (reference sequence). After removal of 4 bases from V and 0 bases from J, the junction contained 2 bases not matched to a gene.

This clone has a single count. The chain has TRBV18 and TRBJ2-3, with unresolved D. This CDR3 contains 12 residues. Germline loops: CDR1 KGHSH, CDR2 LQKENI. V lost 6 bases and J lost 2, with 6 bases in between. The CDR3 nucleotides are TGTGCCAGCTCCCAAATCACAGATACGCAGTATTTT. Translation: CASSQITDTQYF.

The genes are TRBV27 and TRBJ2-7; D possibly corresponds to TRBD2 (5 bases). V was pared by 5 bases and J by 0 bases, with 17 bases between. Germline V CDR1 and CDR2: MNHEY, SMNVEV (reference sequence). This CDR3 contains 16 residues. The CDR3 DNA follows: TGTGCCAGCAGTAGGTCAGGAGGTCCGAGCTCCTACGAGCAGTACTTC. Translated, it gives CASSRSGGPSSYEQYF.

This clone is a singleton in its sample. The CDR3 DNA follows: TGTGCCAGCAGTTCAGGGACTAGCGTAGATACGCAGTATTTT. Its protein product is CASSSGTSVDTQYF. V and J are TRBV28 and TRBJ2-3, with TRBD2 matching 10 bases. The ends lost 4 bases at V and 5 bases at J; junction bases unmatched: 3. The CDR3 is 14 residues long. Germline-derived CDR1 and CDR2 are MDHEN and SYDVKM.

The chain uses TRBV5-6 and TRBJ2-1, with D unresolved. This CDR3 has 14 amino acids. V was clipped by 1 base and J by 8 bases, with 13 bases between them. Germline CDR1 and CDR2: SGHDT and YYEEEE. The CDR3 here is CASSLSLEPDEQFF. The DNA for the CDR3 is TGTGCCAGCAGCTTGAGCCTGGAGCCAGATGAGCAGTTCTTC.

In DNA, the CDR3 is TGTGCCAGCAGTTTTAGGGCAGGGGGCTTGACTAACTATGGCTACACCTTC. It specifies CASSFRAGGLTNYGYTF. The rearrangement joins TRBV27 to TRBJ1-2; 8 nucleotides align to TRBD1. The trim removed 3 bases at V and 0 bases at J, leaving 9 bases unmatched. The germline V gene has CDR1 MNHEY and CDR2 SMNVEV (reference sequence). The CDR3 covers 17 residues.